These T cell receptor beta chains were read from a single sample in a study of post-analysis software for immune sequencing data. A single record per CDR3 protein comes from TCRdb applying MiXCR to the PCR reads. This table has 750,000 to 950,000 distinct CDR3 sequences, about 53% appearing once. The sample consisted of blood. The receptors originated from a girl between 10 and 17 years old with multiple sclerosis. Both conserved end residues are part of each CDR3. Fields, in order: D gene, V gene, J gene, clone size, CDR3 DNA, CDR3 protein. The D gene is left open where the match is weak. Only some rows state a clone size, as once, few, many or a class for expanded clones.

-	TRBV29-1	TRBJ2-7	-	TGCAGCGCTCTCCTACACCAGGACTCCTACGAGCAGTACTTC	CSALLHQDSYEQYF
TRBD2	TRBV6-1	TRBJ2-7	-	TGTGCCAGCGGCGGACTAGCGGGGAGCTCCTACGAGCAGTACTTC	CASGGLAGSSYEQYF
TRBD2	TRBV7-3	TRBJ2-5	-	TGTGCCAGCAGCTTAGGAGGGAGGGCCAGTGAGACCCAGTACTTC	CASSLGGRASETQYF
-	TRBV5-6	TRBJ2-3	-	TGTGCCAGCAGCTTGGGATACGGGACACCGAGTCGAGTCCTCAGGGACACAGATACGCAGTATTTT	CASSLGYGTPSRVLRDTDTQYF
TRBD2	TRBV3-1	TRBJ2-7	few	TGTGCCAGCAGCCCCACTAGCGGGATCTACGAGCAGTACTTC	CASSPTSGIYEQYF
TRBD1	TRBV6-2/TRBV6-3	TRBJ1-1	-	TGTGCCAGCAGTGGACATCGCCGGGACAGGGTGAACACTGAAGCTTTCTTT	CASSGHRRDRVNTEAFF
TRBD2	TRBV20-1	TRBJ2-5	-	TGCAGTGCTCATACTAGCGGGGGGTACTACAATGAGCAGTACTTC	CSAHTSGGYYNEQYF
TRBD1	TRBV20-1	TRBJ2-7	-	TGCAGTGCTAGAGACAGACAGACAGGGGATGGGCCCACCTACGAGCAGTACTTC	CSARDRQTGDGPTYEQYF
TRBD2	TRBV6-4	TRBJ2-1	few	TGTGCCAGCGCAACCGGGACTAGCGGCTACAATGAGCAGTTCTTC	CASATGTSGYNEQFF
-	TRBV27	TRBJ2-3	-	TGTGCCAGCAGTATCGGACAGACTAGCACAGATACGCAGTATTTT	CASSIGQTSTDTQYF
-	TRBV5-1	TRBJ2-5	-	TGCGCCAGCAGCTTGATGACCTCCCAAGAGACCCAGTACTTC	CASSLMTSQETQYF
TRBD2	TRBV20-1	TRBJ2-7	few	TGCAGTGCTAGGGTTAGCGGGAGCTACGAGCAGTACTTC	CSARVSGSYEQYF
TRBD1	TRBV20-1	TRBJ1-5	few	TGCAGTGCTGCACCTCCACAGGGGGCTCAGCCCCAGCATTTT	CSAAPPQGAQPQHF
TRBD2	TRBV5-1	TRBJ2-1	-	TGCGCCAGTCGGGAAGCGGGGGGGATCTACAATGAGCAGTTCTTC	CASREAGGIYNEQFF
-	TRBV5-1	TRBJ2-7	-	TGCGCCAGCAGCTTGGTGGCAGGGGAAAGTAGCGAGCAGTACTTC	CASSLVAGESSEQYF
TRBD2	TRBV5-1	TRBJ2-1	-	TGCGCCAGCAGTTTAACCGGGACAGGGACTAGCGGGAGGGCCCATGAGCAGTTCTTC	CASSLTGTGTSGRAHEQFF
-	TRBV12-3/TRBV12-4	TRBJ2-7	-	TGTGCCAGCAGTTACAGGCGGCAGGGTCACTACGAGCAGTACTTC	CASSYRRQGHYEQYF
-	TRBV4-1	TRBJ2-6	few	TGCGCCAGCAGCCAAGATTATAAGGCAGCAGGGGCCGGGGCCAACGTCCTGACTTTC	CASSQDYKAAGAGANVLTF
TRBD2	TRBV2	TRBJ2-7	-	TGTGCCAGCAGTGACTCCACTAGCGGGAGCGCCCACGAGCAGTACTTC	CASSDSTSGSAHEQYF
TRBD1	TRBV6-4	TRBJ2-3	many	TGTGCCAGCAGTGGGACAGGGGACACAGATACGCAGTATTTT	CASSGTGDTDTQYF
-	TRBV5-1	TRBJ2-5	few	TGCGCCAGCAGCCAGGGAAAAGAGACCCAGTACTTC	CASSQGKETQYF
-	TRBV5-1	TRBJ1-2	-	TGCGCCAGCAGAAGAGACGGAAACTATGGCTACACCTTC	CASRRDGNYGYTF
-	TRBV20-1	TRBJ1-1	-	TGCAGTGCTAGAGTCCCACCAAACTTCACTGAAGCTTTCTTT	CSARVPPNFTEAFF
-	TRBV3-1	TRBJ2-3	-	TGTGCCAGCAGTCCGCACACAGATACGCAGTATTTT	CASSPHTDTQYF
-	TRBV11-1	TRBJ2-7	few	TGTGCCAGCAGCTCCCGGGGACAATACCCCTCCTACGAGCAGTACTTC	CASSSRGQYPSYEQYF
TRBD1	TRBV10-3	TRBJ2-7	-	TGTGCCATCAGGACGGGACAGGGGTACGAGCAGTACTTC	CAIRTGQGYEQYF
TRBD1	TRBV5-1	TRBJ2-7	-	TGCGCCAGCAGCAAAGGGGACAGGGCCGACGAGCAGTACTTC	CASSKGDRADEQYF
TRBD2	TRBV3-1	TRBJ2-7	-	TGTGCCAGCAGCCAAGGGAGGCTAGCGGGAGTCTACGAGCAGTACTTC	CASSQGRLAGVYEQYF
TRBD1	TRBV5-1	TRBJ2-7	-	TGCGCCAGCAGCTGGAGACAGGGCTCCTACGAGCAGTACTTC	CASSWRQGSYEQYF
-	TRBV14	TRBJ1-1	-	TGTGCCAGCAGCCAAAAGACCGGGGGCACTGAAGCTTTCTTT	CASSQKTGGTEAFF
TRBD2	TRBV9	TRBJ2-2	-	TGTGCCAGCAGCCCCCCCCGGGGAGCGGGGTCCGGGGAGCTGTTTTTT	CASSPPRGAGSGELFF
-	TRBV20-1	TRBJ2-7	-	TGCAGTGTTAAGGTAGTGGGGGCCTACGAGCAGTACTTC	CSVKVVGAYEQYF
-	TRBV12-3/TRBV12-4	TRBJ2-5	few	TGTGCCAGCAGTTTATGGCTCCAAGAGACCCAGTACTTC	CASSLWLQETQYF
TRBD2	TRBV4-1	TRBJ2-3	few	TGCGCCAGCAGCCAAGATTCGGGGACTAGCGGGAGGAGTAAGAGAGATACGCAGTATTTT	CASSQDSGTSGRSKRDTQYF
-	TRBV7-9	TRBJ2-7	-	TGTGCCAGCTCCCGAGGCCTAGCTTCCACCACCGAGCAGTACTTC	CASSRGLASTTEQYF
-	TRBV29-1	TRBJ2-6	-	TGCAGCGGCAAGTCTGGGGCCAACGTCCTGACTTTC	CSGKSGANVLTF
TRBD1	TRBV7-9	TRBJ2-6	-	TGTGCCAGCACTACAGGGGGCTTTGGGGCCAACGTCCTGACTTTC	CASTTGGFGANVLTF
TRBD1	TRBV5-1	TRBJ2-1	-	TGCGCCAGCAGCACCCGGGGAGTGGGACAGGGGAACAATGAGCAGTTCTTC	CASSTRGVGQGNNEQFF
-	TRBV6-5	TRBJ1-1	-	TGTGCCAGCAGTTACTCGTTGGGGAACACTGAAGCTTTCTTT	CASSYSLGNTEAFF
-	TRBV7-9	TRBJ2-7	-	TGTGTCGTTGGGAGCGAGCAGTACTTC	CVVGSEQYF
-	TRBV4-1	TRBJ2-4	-	TGCGCCGGCAGCCACCTAGGCAAAAACATTCAGTACTTC	CAGSHLGKNIQYF
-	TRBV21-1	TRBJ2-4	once	TGTGCCAGCACAGGGTTTTTGGCCAAAAACATTCAGTACTTC	CASTGFLAKNIQYF
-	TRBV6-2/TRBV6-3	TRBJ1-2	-	TGTGCCAGCAGCGACAGTGGAACCTATGGCTACACCTTC	CASSDSGTYGYTF
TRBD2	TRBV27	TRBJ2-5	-	TGTGCCAGCACCGTAATAGCGGGAGCGGAGACCCAGTACTTC	CASTVIAGAETQYF
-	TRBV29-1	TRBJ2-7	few	TGCAGCGTTGAGGGGGCTCACTCCTACGAGCAGTACTTC	CSVEGAHSYEQYF
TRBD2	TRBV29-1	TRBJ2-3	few	TGCAGCGTTGCTAGCGGGCTACGCACAGATACGCAGTATTTT	CSVASGLRTDTQYF
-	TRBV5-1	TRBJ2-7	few	TGCGCCAGCAGCTATGAGGGGACCAACGAGCAGTACTTC	CASSYEGTNEQYF
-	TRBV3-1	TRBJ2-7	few	TGTGCCAGCAGCCAGCGGGCCGAGCAGTACTTC	CASSQRAEQYF
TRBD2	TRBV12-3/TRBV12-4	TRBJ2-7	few	TGTGCCAGCGGGACTAGTCCGGAGCAGTACTTC	CASGTSPEQYF